The present TCR beta chain was sequenced within a study of blood T cell repertoires in COVID-19. The CDR3 contains 16 residues. Germline V CDR1 and CDR2: LGHNA, YSLEER. Trimming cost V 4 bases and J 0 bases; bases outside gene matches: 5. Clones were read by immunoSEQ multiplex PCR, and TCRdb kept only the in-frame ones, dropping some. The table has around 270,000 clones, around 87% seen once. This clone was picked up one time. The rearrangement uses TRBV4-3 and TRBJ2-2; TRBD1 agrees at 7 bases. This TCR came from a woman aged 45-60 years with acute or convalescent COVID-19. The specimen sequenced was peripheral blood. CDR3 coding DNA: TGCGCCAGCAGCCCCCGACAGGGCTCGAACACCGGGGAGCTGTTTTTT. Its translation is CASSPRQGSNTGELFF.